The following is a T cell receptor beta chain sequence with its context. The sample originates from a study of blood T cell repertoires in COVID-19. Assay used: immunoSEQ multiplex PCR; TCRdb lists only in-frame clones, some missing. The sample holds about 210,000 clones, around 81% seen once. Germline CDR1 is SNHLY and CDR2 is FYNNEI. The CDR3 contains 16 residues. V gave up 3 bases and J gave up 0 bases; unmatched junction bases: 3. Material for sequencing was peripheral blood. The V and J genes are TRBV2 and TRBJ2-4; 9 positions agree with TRBD1. This receptor was identified in a human donor in a cohort sampled during active COVID-19. The CDR3 reads CASSDRQGVAKNIQYF. The CDR3 DNA reads TGTGCCAGCAGTGATCGACAGGGGGTAGCCAAAAACATTCAGTACTTC.